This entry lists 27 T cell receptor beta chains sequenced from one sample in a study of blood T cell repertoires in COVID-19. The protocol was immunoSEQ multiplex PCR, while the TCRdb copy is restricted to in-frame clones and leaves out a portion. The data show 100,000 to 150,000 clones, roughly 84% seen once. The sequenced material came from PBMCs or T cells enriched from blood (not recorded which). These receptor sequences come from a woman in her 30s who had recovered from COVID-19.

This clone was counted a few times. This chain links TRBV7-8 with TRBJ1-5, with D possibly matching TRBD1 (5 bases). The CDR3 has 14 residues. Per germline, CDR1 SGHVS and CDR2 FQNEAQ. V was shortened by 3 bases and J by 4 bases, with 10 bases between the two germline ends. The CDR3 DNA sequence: TGTGCCAGCAGCTTGGCACAGGCAAATCAGCCCCAGCATTTT. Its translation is CASSLAQANQPQHF.

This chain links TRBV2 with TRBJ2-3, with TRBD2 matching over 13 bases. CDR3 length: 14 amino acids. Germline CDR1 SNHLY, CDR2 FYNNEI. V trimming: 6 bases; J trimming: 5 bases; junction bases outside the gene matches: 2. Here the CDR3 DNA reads TGTGCCAGCAGGGGACTAGCGGGACGAGATACGCAGTATTTT. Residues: CASRGLAGRDTQYF.

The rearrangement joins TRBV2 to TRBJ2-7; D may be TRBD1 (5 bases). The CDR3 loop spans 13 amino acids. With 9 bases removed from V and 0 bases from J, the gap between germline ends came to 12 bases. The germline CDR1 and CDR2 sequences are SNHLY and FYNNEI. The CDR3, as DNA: TGTGCCAGAGGACAACAATCCTCCTACGAGCAGTACTTC. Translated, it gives CARGQQSSYEQYF.

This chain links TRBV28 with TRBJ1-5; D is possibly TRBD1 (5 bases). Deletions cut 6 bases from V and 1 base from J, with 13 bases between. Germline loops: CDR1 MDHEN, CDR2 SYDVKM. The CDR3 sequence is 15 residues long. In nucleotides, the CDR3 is TGTGCCAGCAGCCCGCCAGGGATAAGCAATCAGCCCCAGCATTTT. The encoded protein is CASSPPGISNQPQHF. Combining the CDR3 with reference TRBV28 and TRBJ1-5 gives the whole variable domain DVKVTQSSRYLVKRTGEKVFLECVQDMDHENMFWYRQDPGLGLRLIYFSYDVKMKEKGDIPEGYSVSREKKERFSLILESASTNQTSMYLCASSPPGISNQPQHFGDGTRLSIL.

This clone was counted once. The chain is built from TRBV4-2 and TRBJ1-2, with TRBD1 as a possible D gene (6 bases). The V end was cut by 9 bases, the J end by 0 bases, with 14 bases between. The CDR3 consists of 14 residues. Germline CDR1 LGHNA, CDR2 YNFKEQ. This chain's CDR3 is CASSSQGANYGYTF. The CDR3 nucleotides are TGTGCCAGTTCATCACAGGGTGCTAACTATGGCTACACCTTC.

CDR3 loop: CASSLGPGGEQYF. CDR3 DNA sequence: TGTGCCAGCAGTTTAGGACCGGGAGGCGAGCAGTACTTC. The chain is built from TRBV6-2 or TRBV6-3 and TRBJ2-7; 7 bases align to TRBD2. Germline values: CDR1 MNHEY, CDR2 SVGEGT. CDR3 length: 13 amino acids. J gave up 6 bases and V 4 bases, and 6 bases lay outside the gene matches.

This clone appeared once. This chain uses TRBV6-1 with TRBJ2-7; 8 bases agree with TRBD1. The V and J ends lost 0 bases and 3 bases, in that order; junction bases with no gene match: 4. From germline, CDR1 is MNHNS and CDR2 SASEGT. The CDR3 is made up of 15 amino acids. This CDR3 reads CASSEAPGGVYEQYF. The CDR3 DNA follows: TGTGCCAGCAGTGAAGCCCCAGGGGGCGTCTACGAGCAGTACTTC.

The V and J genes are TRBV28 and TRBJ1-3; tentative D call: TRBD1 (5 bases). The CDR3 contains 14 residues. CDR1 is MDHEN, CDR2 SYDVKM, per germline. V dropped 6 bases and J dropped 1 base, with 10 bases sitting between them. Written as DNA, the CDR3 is TGTGCCAGCAGGGCGGGGGTTTCTGGAAACACCATATATTTT. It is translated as CASRAGVSGNTIYF.

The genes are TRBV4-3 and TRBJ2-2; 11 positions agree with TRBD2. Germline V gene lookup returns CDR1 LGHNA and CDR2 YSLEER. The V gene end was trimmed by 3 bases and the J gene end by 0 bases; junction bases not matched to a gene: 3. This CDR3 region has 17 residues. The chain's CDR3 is CASSQGLADTNTGELFF. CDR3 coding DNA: TGCGCCAGCAGCCAGGGACTAGCGGACACGAACACCGGGGAGCTGTTTTTT.

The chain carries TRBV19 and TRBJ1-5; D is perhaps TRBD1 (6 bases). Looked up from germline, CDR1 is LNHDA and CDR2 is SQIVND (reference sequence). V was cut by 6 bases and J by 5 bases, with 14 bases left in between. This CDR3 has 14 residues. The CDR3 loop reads CASREQGLYQPQHF. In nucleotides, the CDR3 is TGTGCCAGTAGGGAACAGGGTTTGTATCAGCCCCAGCATTTT. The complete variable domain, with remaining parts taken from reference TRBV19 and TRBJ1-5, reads DGGITQSPKYLFRKEGQNVTLSCEQNLNHDAMYWYRQDPGQGLRLIYYSQIVNDFQKGDIAEGYSVSREKKESFPLTVTSAQKNPTAFYLCASREQGLYQPQHFGDGTRLSIL.

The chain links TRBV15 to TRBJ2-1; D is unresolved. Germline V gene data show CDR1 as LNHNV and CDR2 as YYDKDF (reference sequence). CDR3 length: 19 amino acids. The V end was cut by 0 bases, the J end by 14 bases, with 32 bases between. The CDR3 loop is CATSRDDNTPLYMKSKEFF. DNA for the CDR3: TGTGCCACCAGCAGAGATGACAACACCCCACTTTACATGAAGAGTAAAGAGTTCTTC.

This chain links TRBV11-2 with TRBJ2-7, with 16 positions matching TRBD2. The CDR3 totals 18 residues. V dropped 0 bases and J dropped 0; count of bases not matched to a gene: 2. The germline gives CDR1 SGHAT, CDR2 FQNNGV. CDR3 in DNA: TGTGCCAGCAGCTTAGATGGGACTAGCGGGAGGGACTCCTACGAGCAGTACTTC. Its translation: CASSLDGTSGRDSYEQYF.

CDR3 DNA: TGTGCCAGCAGTCGGGGGGTCAATGAGCAGTTCTTC. Its translation is CASSRGVNEQFF. V gene TRBV6-5 combines with J gene TRBJ2-1; 7 bases line up with TRBD2. V lost 5 bases and J lost 6; bases outside the gene matches: 1. CDR1 and CDR2 from the germline V gene are MNHEY and SVGAGI. CDR3 length: 12 amino acids.

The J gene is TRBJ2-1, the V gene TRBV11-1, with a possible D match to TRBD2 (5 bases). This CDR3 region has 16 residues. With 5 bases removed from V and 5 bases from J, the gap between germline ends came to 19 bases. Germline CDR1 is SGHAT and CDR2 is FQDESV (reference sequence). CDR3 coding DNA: TGTGCCAGCAGCGGTCAAGACTACCGCCCCAACAATGAGCAGTTCTTC. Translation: CASSGQDYRPNNEQFF.

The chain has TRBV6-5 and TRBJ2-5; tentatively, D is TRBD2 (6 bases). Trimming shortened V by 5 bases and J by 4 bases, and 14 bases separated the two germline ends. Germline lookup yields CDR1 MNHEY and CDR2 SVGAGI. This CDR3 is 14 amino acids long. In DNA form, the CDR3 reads TGTGCCAGCAGTCAACCGGGAGTACGAGAGACCCAGTACTTC. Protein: CASSQPGVRETQYF.

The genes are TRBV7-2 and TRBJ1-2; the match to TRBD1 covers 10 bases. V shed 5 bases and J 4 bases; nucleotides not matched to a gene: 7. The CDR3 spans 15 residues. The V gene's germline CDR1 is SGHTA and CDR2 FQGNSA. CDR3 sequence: CASSPRTGGFYGYTF. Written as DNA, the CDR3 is TGTGCCAGCAGCCCCCGGACAGGGGGATTCTATGGCTACACCTTC.

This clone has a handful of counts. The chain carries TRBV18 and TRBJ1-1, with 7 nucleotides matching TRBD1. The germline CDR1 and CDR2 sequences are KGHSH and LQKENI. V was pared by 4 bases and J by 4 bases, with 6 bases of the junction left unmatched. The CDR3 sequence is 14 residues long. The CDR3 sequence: CASSRKGAGTEAFF. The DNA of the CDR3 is TGTGCCAGCTCACGTAAGGGGGCCGGCACTGAAGCTTTCTTT.

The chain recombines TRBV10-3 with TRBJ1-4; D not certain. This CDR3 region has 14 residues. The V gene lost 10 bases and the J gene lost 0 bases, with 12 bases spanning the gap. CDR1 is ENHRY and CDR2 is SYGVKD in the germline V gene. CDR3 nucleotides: TGTGCCACCGCAACTGGTGCAACTAATGAAAAACTGTTTTTT. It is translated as CATATGATNEKLFF.

CDR3 sequence reads: CASSLPQRGGTDTQYF. As DNA, the CDR3 is TGTGCCAGCAGCTTACCCCAGCGGGGTGGCACAGATACGCAGTATTTT. The chain employs TRBV7-2 and TRBJ2-3; 7 bases line up with TRBD2. CDR1 is SGHTA and CDR2 is FQGNSA in the germline V gene. The CDR3 covers 16 residues. After removal of 2 bases from V and 1 base from J, the junction contained 6 bases not matched to a gene.

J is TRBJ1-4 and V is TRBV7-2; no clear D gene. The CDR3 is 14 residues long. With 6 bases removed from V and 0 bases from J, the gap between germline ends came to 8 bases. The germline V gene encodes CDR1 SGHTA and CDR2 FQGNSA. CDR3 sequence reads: CASRRSATNEKLFF. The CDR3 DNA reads TGTGCCAGCAGGCGGAGTGCAACTAATGAAAAACTGTTTTTT. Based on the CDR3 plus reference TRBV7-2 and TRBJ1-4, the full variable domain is GAGVSQSPSNKVTEKGKDVELRCDPISGHTALYWYRQSLGQGLEFLIYFQGNSAPDKSGLPSDRFSAERTGGSVSTLTIQRTQQEDSAVYLCASRRSATNEKLFFGSGTQLSVL.

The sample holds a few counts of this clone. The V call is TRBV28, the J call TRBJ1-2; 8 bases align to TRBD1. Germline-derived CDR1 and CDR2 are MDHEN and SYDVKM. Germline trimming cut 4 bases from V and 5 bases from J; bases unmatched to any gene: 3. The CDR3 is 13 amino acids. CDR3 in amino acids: CASSWTGKYGYTF. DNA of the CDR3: TGTGCCAGCAGTTGGACAGGGAAGTATGGCTACACCTTC.

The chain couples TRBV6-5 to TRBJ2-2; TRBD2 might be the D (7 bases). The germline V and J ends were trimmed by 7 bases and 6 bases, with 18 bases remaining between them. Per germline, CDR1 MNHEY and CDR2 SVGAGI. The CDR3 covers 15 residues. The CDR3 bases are TGTGCCAGCACTACTCGTCGGGGGGCGGCCGGGGAGCTGTTTTTT. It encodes CASTTRRGAAGELFF.

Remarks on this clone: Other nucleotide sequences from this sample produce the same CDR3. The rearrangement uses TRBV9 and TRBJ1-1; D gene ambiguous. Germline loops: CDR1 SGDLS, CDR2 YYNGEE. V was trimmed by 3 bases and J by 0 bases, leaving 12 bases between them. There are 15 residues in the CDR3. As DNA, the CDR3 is TGTGCCAGCAGCGCCCGGGGTCTCATGAACACTGAAGCTTTCTTT. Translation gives CASSARGLMNTEAFF. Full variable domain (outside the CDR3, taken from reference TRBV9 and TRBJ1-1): DSGVTQTPKHLITATGQRVTLRCSPRSGDLSVYWYQQSLDQGLQFLIQYYNGEERAKGNILERFSAQQFPDLHSELNLSSLELGDSALYFCASSARGLMNTEAFFGQGTRLTVV.

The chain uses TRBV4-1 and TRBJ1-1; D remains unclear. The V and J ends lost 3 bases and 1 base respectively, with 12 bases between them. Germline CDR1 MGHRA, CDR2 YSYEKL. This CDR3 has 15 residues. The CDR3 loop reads CASSQPWRRNTEAFF. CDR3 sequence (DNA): TGCGCCAGCAGCCAGCCATGGCGGAGGAACACTGAAGCTTTCTTT.

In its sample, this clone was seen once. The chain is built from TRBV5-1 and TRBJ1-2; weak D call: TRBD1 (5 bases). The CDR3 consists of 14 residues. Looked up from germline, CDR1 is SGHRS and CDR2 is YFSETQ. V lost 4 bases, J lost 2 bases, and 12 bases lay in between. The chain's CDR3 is CASSPITGNYGYTF. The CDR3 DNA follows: TGCGCCAGCAGCCCTATCACAGGAAACTATGGCTACACCTTC.

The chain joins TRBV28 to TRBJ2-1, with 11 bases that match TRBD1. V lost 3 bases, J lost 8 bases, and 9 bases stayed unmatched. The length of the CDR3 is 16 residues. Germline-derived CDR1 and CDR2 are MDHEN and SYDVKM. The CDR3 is CASSFPDRGRKDEQFF. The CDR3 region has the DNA TGTGCCAGCAGTTTCCCGGACAGGGGGCGCAAGGATGAGCAGTTCTTC.

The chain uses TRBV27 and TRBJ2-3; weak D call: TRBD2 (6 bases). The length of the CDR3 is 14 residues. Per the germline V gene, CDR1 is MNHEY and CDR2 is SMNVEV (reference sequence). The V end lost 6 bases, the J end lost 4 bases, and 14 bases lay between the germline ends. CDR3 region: CASRGTAVPDTQYF. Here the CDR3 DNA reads TGTGCCAGCAGAGGGACTGCAGTCCCAGATACGCAGTATTTT.